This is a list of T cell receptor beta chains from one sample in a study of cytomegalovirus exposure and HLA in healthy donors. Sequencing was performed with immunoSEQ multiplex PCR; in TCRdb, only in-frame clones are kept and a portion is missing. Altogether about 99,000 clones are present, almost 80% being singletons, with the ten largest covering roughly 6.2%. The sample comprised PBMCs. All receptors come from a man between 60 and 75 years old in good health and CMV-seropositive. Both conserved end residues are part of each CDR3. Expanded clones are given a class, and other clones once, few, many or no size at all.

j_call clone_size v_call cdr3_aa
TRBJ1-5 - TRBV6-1 CASSEANRVSNQPQHF
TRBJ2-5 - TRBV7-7 CASSLQEGETQYF
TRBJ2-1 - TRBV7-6 CASSLGGGVNEQFF
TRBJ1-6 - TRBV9 CASSVGRNSPLHF
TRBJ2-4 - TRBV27 CASRSDLNIQYF
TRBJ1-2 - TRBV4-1 CASSQGGTGGYGYTF
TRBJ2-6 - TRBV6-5 CASRRKGAGANVLTF
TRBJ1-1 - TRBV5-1 CASSSRTGSQNTEAFF
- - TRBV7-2 CASSKTSGSSYEQYF
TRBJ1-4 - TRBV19 CASSTTGGTEKLFF
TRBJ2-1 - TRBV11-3 CASSPGLAGYYNEQFF
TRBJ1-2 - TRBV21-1 CASSLPGQGGCFYGYTF
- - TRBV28 CASSLWRGQGLYEQYF
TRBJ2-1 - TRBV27 CASSPLQARNSNEQFF
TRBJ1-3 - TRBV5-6 CASSLEGRGGNTIYF
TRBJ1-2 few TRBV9 CASTIGGVNYGYTF
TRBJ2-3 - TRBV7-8 CASSLRGLDSSTDTQYF
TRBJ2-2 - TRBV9 CASSPRGRSNTGELFF
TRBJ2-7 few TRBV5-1 CASSFGGQISYEQYF
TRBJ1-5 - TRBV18 CASSPPGRDSNQPQHF
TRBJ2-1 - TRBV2 CASNGGAYNEQFF
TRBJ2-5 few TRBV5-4 CASTSLGDQYF
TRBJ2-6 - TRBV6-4 CASSTTGLPGANVLTF
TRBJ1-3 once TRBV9 CASSVEYRGSYSGNTIYF
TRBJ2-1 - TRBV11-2 CASSLGTSGGAYNEQFF
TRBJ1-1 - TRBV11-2 CASSTTGTVNTEAFF
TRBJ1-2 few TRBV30 CAWSRDRGKIGYTF
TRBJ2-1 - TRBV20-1 CSAIDRDEQFF
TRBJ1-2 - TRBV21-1 CARTKEGGEGGYTF
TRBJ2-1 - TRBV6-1 CASSEISGGALLVEEQFF
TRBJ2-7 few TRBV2 CASSVNFPRIYEQYF
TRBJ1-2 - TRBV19 CASSARDRSHGYTF
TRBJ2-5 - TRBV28 CASSPQWETQYF
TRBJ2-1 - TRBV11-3 CASSLEGLAGGRSYNEQFF
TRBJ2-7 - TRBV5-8 CASSLAFSYEQYF
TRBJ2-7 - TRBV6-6 CASSYPTGGIYEQYF
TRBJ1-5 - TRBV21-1 CASSKVRDRDVCNQPQHF
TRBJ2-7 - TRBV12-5 CASAPGQGSYEQYF